This T cell receptor beta chain is drawn from a study of blood T cell repertoires in COVID-19. On the study more broadly: COVID-19 samples, acute and convalescent, were from the United States, Italy and Spain. The analysed material was cDNA or gDNA that came from T cells, B-cell-depleted T cells, or PBMCs.

The germline V gene has CDR1 LGHDT and CDR2 YNNKEL (reference sequence). The CDR3 consists of 16 residues. Deletions cut 2 bases from V and 0 bases from J, with 11 bases between. TCRdb's copy holds only in-frame clones and misses some; the assay was immunoSEQ multiplex PCR. The sample yields hundreds of thousands of clones, roughly 86% seen once. Individuals drawn from approximately 26 US areas were roughly 18 to 95 years old. Cohort placement rested on clinical history that participants reported themselves. This clonotype was obtained from a woman aged 50 to 65 who had recovered from COVID-19. The V call is TRBV3-1 (or the pseudogene TRBV3-2), the J call TRBJ2-1; perhaps TRBD2 as D (5 bases). Sequencing was done on a sample of PBMCs or T cells enriched from blood (not recorded which). Written as DNA, the CDR3 is TGTGCCAGCAGCCAAATGAGGGAGAGCTCCTACAATGAGCAGTTCTTC. Amino acid sequence: CASSQMRESSYNEQFF.